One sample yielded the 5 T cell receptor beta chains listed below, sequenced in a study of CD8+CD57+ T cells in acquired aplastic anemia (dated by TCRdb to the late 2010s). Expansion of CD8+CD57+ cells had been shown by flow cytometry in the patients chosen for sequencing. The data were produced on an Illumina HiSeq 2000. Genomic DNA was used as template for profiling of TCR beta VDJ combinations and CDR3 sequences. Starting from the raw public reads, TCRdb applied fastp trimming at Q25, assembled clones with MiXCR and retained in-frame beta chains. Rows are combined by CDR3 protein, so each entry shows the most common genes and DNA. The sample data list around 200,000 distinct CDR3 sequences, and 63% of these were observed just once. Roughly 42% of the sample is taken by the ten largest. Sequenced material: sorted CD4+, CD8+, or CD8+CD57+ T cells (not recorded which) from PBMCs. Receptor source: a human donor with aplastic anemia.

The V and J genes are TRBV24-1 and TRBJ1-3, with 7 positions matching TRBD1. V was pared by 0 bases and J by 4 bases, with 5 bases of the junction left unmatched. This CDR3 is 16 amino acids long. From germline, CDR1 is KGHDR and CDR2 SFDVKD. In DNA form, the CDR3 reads TGTGCCACCAGTGATTTGAGGGGGCGAGGAGGAAACACCATATATTTT. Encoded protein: CATSDLRGRGGNTIYF.

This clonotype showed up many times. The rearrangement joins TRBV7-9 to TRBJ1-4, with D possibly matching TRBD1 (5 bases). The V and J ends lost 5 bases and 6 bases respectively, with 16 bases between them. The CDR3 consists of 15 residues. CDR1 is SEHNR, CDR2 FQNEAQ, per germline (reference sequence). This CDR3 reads CASSPPGYTHEKLFF. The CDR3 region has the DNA TGTGCCAGCAGCCCTCCAGGGTATACGCATGAAAAACTGTTTTTT.

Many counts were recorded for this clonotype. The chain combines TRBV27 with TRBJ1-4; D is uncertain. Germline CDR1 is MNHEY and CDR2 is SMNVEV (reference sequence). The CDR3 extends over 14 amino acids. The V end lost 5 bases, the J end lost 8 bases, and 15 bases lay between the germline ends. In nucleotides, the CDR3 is TGTGCCAGCAGTCCCCAATTCCTCGGGGAAAAACTGTTTTTT. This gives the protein CASSPQFLGEKLFF.

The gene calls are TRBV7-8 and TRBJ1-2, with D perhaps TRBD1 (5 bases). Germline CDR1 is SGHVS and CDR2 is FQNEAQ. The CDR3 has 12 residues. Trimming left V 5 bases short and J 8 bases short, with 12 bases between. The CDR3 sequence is CASSPNGDGYTF. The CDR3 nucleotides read TGTGCCAGCAGCCCAAACGGGGACGGCTACACCTTC.

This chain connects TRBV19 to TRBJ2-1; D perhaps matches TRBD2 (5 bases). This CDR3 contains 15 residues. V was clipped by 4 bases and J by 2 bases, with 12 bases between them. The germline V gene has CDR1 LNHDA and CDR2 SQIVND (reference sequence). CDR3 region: CASSNPGTPYNEQFF. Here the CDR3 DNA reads TGTGCCAGTAGTAATCCGGGAACTCCCTACAATGAGCAGTTCTTC.